Given below is one T cell receptor (beta chain) in context. No cognate antigen has been identified for it. Per-nucleotide qualities are absent, and no much larger clonotype sits a single base away. The data were obtained in a study of graft-versus-host responses after intestinal transplantation (dated by TCRdb to about 2021). General notes on the study: The transplants that recipients received were multivisceral, liver-intestinal, or isolated intestinal. Anti-thymocyte globulin induction was given to all recipients, followed by maintenance tacrolimus and steroids for 2 to 3 years. Bulk TCR-beta CDR3 sequencing was used to track graft-versus-host and host-versus-graft alloreactive T cell clones in the graft, circulation and bone marrow after intestinal transplantation. Alloreactive clones were identified by sequencing pre-transplant mixed lymphocyte reaction products and comparing these products with unstimulated pre-transplant donor and recipient T cells. Of the roughly 24 intestinal transplant recipients enrolled in the cohort, one of whom was a retransplant, a few patients without pretransplant specimens were excluded. Donor T cell macrochimerism was defined as a peak of at least 4% donor T cells among recipient peripheral blood mononuclear cells. Rather than going through the commercial service, samples from a few later patients were sequenced in-house on an Illumina MiSeq and processed with MiXCR.

This specimen's time point label, interpreted: cells obtained before transplantation from donor or recipient. CD3+CD4+ and CD3+CD8+ populations were FACS-sorted from unstimulated pre-transplant donor and recipient cells taken from spleen or lymph nodes. The CDR3 starts with the cysteine, ends with the phenylalanine, and has 14 residues. This entry keeps only the CDR3 DNA: 42 bases, framed from base 1. CDR1 and CDR2, per the germline V gene, are SGHTA and FQGNSA. Deletion took 3 bases off V and 1 base off J, with a span of 9 bases between the germline ends. What the work shows at the level of the full study, not this receptor alone: Conclusions were limited by the relatively low number and heterogeneity of intestinal transplant patients. Patients with donor T cell macrochimerism had high GvH to HvG T cell clonal ratios in their allografts. GvH clones were detected in recipient bone marrow, and some of these GvH clones were observed earlier in ileal mucosa or blood, consistent with an intestinal mucosal origin. Early after transplant, peak levels of circulating GvH clones were found to be associated with declines in HvG clones.

To prepare the library, the immunoSEQ multiplex PCR assay was applied. In most patients, genomic DNA was isolated using the Qiagen DNeasy Blood and Tissue Kit and sent frozen to Adaptive Biotechnologies for TCR sequencing. Adaptive Biotechnologies carried out high-throughput TCR-beta CDR3 sequencing of genomic DNA for most patients. The study's own analysis went as follows. Adaptive's ImmunoSEQ software was the source of the TCR sequencing data for 15 to 20 patients, while a few other patients were processed with MiXCR and VDJtools. To correct CD4 versus CD8 sorting errors, any sequence found in both subsets at a frequency ratio below 5:1 was removed. CDR3 nucleotide sequences shared between donor and recipient were removed because the origin of such sequences could not be assigned. At least 2-fold expansion over unstimulated cells and a minimum CFSE-low frequency of 0.002% (template counts) or 0.001% (read counts) were required for clones to be classified as alloreactive. Clones were considered mappable if detected in sequenced pre-transplant spleen, lymph node, or MLR CFSE-low populations of the donor or recipient. Cumulative frequency of alloreactive clones was calculated as a percentage of all sequences weighted by copy number. TCRdb's version of the immuneACCESS table is confined to in-frame rearrangements and falls short of the full clone set. An unresolved V gene accounts for under half of the shortfall where checked; the remainder is of unknown origin. D and trimming were read from the DNA, whereas the V and J calls and clone size are those reported in that table. Present in this sample are around 88,000 clones, 80% to 95% of which were seen just once. 7.6% of the sample belongs to the ten largest clones.

Specimen: unstimulated CD8+ T cells sorted from spleen or lymph node cells, collected before transplant. The TCR was taken from a human donor who was the organ donor for an intestinal transplant. The chain joins TRBV7-2 to TRBJ1-1, and perhaps TRBD1 as D gene, on 5 matching bases. The CDR3 region has the sequence CASSFRTQNTEAFF. In nucleotides, the sequence is TGTGCCAGCAGCTTCCGGACACAGAACACTGAAGCTTTCTTT.